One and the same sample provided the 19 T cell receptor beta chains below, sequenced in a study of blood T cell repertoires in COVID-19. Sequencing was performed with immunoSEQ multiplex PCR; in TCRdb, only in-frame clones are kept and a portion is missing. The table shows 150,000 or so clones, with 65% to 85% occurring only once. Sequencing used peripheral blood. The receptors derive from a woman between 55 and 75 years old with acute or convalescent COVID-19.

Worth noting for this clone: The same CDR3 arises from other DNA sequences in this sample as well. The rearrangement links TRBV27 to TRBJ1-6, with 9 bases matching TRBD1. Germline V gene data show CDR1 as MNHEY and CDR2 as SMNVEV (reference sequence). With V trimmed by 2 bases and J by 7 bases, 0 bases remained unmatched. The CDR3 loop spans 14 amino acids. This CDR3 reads CASSLGTGNSPLHF. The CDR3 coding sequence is TGTGCCAGCAGTTTAGGGACAGGGAATTCACCCCTCCACTTT.

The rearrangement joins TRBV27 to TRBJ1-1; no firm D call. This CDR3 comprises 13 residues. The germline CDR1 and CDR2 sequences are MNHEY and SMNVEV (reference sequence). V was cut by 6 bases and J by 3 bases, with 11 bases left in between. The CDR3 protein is CASRTDWYTEAFF. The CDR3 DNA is TGTGCCAGCAGGACCGACTGGTACACTGAAGCTTTCTTT.

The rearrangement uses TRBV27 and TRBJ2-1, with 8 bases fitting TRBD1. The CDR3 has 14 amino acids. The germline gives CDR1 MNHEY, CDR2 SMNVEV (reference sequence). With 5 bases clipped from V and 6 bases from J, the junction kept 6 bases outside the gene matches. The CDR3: CASSPGTGPNEQFF. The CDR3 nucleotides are TGTGCCAGCAGTCCGGGGACAGGACCCAATGAGCAGTTCTTC.

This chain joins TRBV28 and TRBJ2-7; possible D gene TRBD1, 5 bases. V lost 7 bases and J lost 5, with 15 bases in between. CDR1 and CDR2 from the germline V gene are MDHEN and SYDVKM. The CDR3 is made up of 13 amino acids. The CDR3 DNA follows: TGTGCCAGCACTAAACAGGTCTGGAACGAGCAGTACTTC. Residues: CASTKQVWNEQYF.

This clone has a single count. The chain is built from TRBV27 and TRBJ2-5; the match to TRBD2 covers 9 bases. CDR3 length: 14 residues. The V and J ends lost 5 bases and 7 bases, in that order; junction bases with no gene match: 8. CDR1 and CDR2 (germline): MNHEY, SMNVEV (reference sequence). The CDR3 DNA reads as TGTGCCAGCAGTCCCGGGACTAGCCTCGGGACCCAGTACTTC. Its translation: CASSPGTSLGTQYF.

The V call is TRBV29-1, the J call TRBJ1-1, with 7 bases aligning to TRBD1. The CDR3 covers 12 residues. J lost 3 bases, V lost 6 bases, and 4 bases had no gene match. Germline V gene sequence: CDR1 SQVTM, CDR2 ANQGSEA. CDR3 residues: CSVEDRHTEAFF. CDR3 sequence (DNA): TGCAGCGTGGAGGACAGGCACACTGAAGCTTTCTTT.

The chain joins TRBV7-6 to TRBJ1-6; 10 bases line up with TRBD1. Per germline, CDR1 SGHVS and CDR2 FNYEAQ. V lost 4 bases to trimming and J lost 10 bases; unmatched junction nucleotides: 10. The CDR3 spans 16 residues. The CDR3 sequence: CASSSVPGQGHSPLHF. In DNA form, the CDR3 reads TGTGCCAGCAGCTCGGTCCCGGGACAGGGGCACTCACCCCTCCACTTT.

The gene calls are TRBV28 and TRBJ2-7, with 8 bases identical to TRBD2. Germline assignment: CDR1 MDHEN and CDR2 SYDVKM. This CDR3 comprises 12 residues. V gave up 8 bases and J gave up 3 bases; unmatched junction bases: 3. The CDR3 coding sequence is TGTGCCAGCGCCCGGGGGGGCTACGAGCAGTACTTC. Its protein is CASARGGYEQYF.

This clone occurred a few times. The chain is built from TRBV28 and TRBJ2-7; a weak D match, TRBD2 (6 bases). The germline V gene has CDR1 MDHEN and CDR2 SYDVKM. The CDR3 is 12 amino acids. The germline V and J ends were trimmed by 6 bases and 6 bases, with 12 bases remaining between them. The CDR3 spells CASRGGDSEQYF. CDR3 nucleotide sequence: TGTGCCAGCAGGGGGGGAGATTCCGAGCAGTACTTC.

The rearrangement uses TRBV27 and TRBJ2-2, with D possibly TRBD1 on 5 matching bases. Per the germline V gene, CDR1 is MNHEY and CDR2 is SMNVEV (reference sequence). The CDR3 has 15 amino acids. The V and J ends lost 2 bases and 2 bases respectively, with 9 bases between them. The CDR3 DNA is TGTGCCAGCAGTTTAGGGCAGGGAAACACCGGGGAGCTGTTTTTT. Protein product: CASSLGQGNTGELFF.

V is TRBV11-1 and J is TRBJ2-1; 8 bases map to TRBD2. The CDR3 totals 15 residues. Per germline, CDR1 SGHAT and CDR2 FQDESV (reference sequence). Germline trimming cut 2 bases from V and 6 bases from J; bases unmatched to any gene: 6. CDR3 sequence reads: CASSLRREGPNEQFF. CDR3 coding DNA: TGTGCCAGCAGCTTACGTCGGGAGGGCCCCAATGAGCAGTTCTTC.

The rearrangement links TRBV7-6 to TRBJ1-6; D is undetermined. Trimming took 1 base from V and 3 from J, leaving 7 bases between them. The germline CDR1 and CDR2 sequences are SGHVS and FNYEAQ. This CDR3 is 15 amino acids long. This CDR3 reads CASSLGENYNSPLHF. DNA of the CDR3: TGTGCCAGCAGCTTAGGGGAGAACTATAATTCACCCCTCCACTTT. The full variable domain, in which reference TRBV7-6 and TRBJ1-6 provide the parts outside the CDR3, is GAGVSQSPRYKVTKRGQDVALRCDPISGHVSLYWYRQALGQGPEFLTYFNYEAQQDKSGLPNDRFSAERPEGSISTLTIQRTEQRDSAMYRCASSLGENYNSPLHFGNGTRLTVT.

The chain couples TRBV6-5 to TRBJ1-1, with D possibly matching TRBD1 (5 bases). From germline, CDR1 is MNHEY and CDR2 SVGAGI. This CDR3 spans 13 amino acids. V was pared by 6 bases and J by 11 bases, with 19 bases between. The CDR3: CASRPRQPSRAFF. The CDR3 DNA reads TGTGCCAGCAGACCTCGACAGCCCAGTAGGGCTTTCTTT.

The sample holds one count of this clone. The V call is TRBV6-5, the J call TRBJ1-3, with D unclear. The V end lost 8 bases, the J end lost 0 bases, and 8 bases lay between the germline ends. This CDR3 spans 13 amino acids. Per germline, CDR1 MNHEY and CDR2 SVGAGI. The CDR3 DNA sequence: TGTGCCAGCTGGCCCCCCTCTGGAAACACCATATATTTT. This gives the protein CASWPPSGNTIYF.

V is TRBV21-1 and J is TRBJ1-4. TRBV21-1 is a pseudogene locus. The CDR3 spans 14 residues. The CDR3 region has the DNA TGTGCCAGCAGCACCGAGGTTCGCCCGGAAAAACTGTTTTTT. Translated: CASSTEVRPEKLFF.

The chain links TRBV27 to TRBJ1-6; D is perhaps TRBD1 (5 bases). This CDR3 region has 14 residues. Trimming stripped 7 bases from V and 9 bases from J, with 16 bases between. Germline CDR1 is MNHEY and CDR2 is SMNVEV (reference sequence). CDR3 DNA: TGTGCCAGCACGCGCGTACGGGGGATTTCACCCCTCCACTTT. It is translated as CASTRVRGISPLHF.

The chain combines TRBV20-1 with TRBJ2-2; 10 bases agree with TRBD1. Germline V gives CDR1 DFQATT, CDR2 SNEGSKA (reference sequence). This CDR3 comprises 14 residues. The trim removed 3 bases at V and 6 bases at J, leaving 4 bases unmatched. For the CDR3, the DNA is TGCAGTGCTAGTGTCGGGACAGGGGCCGGGGAGCTGTTTTTT. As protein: CSASVGTGAGELFF.

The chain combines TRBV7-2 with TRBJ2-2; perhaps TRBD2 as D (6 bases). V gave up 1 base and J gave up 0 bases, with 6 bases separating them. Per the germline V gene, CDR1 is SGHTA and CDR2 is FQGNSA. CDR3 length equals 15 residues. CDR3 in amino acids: CASSLGGANTGELFF. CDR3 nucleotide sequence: TGTGCCAGCAGCTTAGGGGGGGCGAACACCGGGGAGCTGTTTTTT. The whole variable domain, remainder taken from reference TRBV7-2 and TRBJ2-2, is GAGVSQSPSNKVTEKGKDVELRCDPISGHTALYWYRQSLGQGLEFLIYFQGNSAPDKSGLPSDRFSAERTGGSVSTLTIQRTQQEDSAVYLCASSLGGANTGELFFGEGSRLTVL.

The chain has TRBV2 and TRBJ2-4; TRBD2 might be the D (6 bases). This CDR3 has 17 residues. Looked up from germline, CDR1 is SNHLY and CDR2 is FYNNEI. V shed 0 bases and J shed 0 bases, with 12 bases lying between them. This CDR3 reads CASSEARGGLAKNIQYF. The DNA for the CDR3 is TGTGCCAGCAGTGAAGCGCGGGGAGGTCTAGCCAAAAACATTCAGTACTTC.